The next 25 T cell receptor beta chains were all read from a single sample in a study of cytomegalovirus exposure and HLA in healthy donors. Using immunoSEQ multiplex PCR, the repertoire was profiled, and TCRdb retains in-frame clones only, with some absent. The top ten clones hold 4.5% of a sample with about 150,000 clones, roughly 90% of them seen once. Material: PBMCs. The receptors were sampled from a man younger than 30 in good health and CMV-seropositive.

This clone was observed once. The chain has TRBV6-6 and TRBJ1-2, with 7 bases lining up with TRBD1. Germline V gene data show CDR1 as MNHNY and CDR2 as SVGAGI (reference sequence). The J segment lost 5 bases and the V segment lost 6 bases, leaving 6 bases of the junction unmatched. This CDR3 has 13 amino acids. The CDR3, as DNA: TGTGCCAGCAGCCTACAGGGGATATATGGCTACACCTTC. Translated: CASSLQGIYGYTF.

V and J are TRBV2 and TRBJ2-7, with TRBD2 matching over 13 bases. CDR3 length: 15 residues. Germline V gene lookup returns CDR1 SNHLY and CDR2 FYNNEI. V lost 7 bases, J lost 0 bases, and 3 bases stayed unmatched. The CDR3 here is CASKRTSGSSYEQYF. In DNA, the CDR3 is TGTGCCAGCAAACGGACTAGCGGGAGCTCCTACGAGCAGTACTTC.

CDR3 DNA: TGTGCCAGCAGCTTGGACAGGGGACTGGGCGGCTACACCTTC. Translating it yields CASSLDRGLGGYTF. V usage is TRBV5-4 and J usage is TRBJ1-2, with TRBD1 identical over 7 bases. The V and J ends lost 0 bases and 8 bases, in that order; junction bases with no gene match: 7. CDR3 length: 14 amino acids. Germline CDR1 reads SGHNT; CDR2 reads YYREEE (reference sequence).

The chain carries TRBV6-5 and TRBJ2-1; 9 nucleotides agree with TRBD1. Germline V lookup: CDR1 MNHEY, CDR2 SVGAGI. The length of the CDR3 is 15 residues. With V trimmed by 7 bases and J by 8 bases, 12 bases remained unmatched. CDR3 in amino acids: CASTPGQGRLHEQFF. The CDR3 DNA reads TGTGCCAGCACCCCGGGACAGGGTCGGCTCCATGAGCAGTTCTTC.

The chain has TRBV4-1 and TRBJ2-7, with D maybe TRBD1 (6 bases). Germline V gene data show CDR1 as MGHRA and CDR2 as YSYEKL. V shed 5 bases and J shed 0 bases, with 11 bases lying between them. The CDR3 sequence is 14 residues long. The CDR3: CASSNQGLSYEQYF. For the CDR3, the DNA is TGCGCCAGCAGCAATCAGGGGCTCTCCTACGAGCAGTACTTC.

The chain's CDR3 is CASSLDSAETGELFF. CDR3 coding DNA: TGTGCCAGCTCACTCGATAGCGCGGAAACCGGGGAGCTGTTTTTT. V and J are TRBV18 and TRBJ2-2, with D possibly being TRBD2 (5 bases). V shed 4 bases and J shed 5 bases, with 14 bases lying between them. The CDR3 is 15 amino acids. Germline CDR1 is KGHSH and CDR2 is LQKENI.

In nucleotides, the CDR3 is TGTGCCAGTCACCGTTACAGGGGTCCTCTTGGCTACACCTTC. Protein sequence: CASHRYRGPLGYTF. This chain uses TRBV6-4 with TRBJ1-2; TRBD1 matches 7 bases. CDR1 is MRHNA, CDR2 SNTAGT, per germline. The junction had 14 bases not matched to a gene; V was cut back by 9 bases and J by 7 bases. The length of the CDR3 is 14 residues.

CDR3 amino acids: CASSLAGRGNTIYF. As DNA, the CDR3 is TGCGCCAGCAGCTTGGCAGGGAGGGGAAACACCATATATTTT. The chain carries TRBV5-1 and TRBJ1-3, with D maybe TRBD1 (5 bases). The length of the CDR3 is 14 residues. V was pared by 0 bases and J by 4 bases, with 8 bases between. Germline CDR1 is SGHRS and CDR2 is YFSETQ.

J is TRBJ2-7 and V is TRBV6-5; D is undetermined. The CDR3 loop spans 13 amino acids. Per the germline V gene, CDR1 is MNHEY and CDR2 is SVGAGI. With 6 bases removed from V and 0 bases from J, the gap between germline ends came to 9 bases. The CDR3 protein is CASRMVLSYEQYF. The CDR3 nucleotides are TGTGCCAGCAGGATGGTACTCTCCTACGAGCAGTACTTC.

The CDR3 sequence: CAWARTRGDGYTF. In DNA, the CDR3 is TGTGCCTGGGCTCGGACCAGGGGAGATGGCTACACCTTC. V is TRBV30 and J is TRBJ1-2; tentative D call: TRBD1 (6 bases). Trimming shortened V by 5 bases and J by 6 bases, and 16 bases separated the two germline ends. CDR3 length: 13 amino acids. Germline CDR1 GTSNPN, CDR2 SVGIG (reference sequence). Variable domain in full (rest from reference TRBV30 and TRBJ1-2): SQTIHQWPATLVQPVGSPLSLECTVEGTSNPNLYWYRQAAGRGLQLLFYSVGIGQISSEVPQNLSASRPQDRQFILSSKKLLLSDSGFYLCAWARTRGDGYTFGSGTRLTVV.

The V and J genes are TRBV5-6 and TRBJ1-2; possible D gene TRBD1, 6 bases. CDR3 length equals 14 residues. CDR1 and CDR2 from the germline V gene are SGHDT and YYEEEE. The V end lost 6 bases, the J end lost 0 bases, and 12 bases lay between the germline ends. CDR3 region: CASTIGGANYGYTF. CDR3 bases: TGTGCCAGCACCATAGGGGGGGCTAACTATGGCTACACCTTC.

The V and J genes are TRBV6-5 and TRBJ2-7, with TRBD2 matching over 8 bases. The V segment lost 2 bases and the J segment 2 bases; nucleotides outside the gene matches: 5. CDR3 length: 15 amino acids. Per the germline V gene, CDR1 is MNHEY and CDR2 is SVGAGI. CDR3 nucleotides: TGTGCCAGCAGTTACGTTAGCGGGGAAACCTACGAGCAGTACTTC. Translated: CASSYVSGETYEQYF.

The CDR3 spells CASSSGTPNLQNTEAFF. Here the CDR3 DNA reads TGTGCCAGCTCGTCCGGGACTCCAAACCTCCAGAACACTGAAGCTTTCTTT. The V and J genes are TRBV18 and TRBJ1-1, with D possibly matching TRBD1 (5 bases). This CDR3 has 17 residues. The germline gives CDR1 KGHSH, CDR2 LQKENI. V was trimmed by 6 bases and J by 1 base, leaving 21 bases between them.

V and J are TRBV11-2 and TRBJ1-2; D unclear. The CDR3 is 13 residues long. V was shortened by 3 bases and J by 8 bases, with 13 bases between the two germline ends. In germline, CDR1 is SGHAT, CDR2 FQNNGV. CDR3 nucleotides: TGTGCCAGCAGCTTGAGTTTGCCGGGAGGCTACACCTTC. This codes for CASSLSLPGGYTF.

This CDR3 reads CASSLESGVFNEKLFF. Written as DNA, the CDR3 is TGCGCCAGCAGCTTGGAATCAGGGGTCTTTAATGAAAAACTGTTTTTT. The rearrangement uses TRBV5-1 and TRBJ1-4; TRBD1 is a possible D gene (6 bases). The CDR3 is 16 amino acids. The V gene's germline CDR1 is SGHRS and CDR2 YFSETQ. Trimming removed 0 bases at V and 4 bases at J, with 13 bases between.

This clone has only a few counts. Written as DNA, the CDR3 is TGCGCCAGCAGCTTGGTGCCGGAACCAGGCGACTACACCTTC. It codes for CASSLVPEPGDYTF. The V and J genes are TRBV5-1 and TRBJ1-2; D is uncertain. The germline V and J ends were trimmed by 0 bases and 10 bases, with 16 bases remaining between them. The CDR3 contains 14 residues. Looked up from germline, CDR1 is SGHRS and CDR2 is YFSETQ.

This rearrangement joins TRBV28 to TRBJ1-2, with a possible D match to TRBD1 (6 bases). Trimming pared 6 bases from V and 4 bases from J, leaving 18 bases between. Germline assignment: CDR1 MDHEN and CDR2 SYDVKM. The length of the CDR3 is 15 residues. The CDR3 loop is CASRSTGRAFYGYTF. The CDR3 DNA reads TGTGCCAGCAGGTCAACAGGGAGGGCATTCTATGGCTACACCTTC.

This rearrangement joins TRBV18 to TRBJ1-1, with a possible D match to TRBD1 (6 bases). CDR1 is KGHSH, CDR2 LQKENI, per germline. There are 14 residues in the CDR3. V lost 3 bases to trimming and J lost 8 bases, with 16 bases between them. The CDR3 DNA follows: TGTGCCAGCTCACCGGTGAGCGGAACAGGGGAAGCTTTCTTT. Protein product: CASSPVSGTGEAFF.

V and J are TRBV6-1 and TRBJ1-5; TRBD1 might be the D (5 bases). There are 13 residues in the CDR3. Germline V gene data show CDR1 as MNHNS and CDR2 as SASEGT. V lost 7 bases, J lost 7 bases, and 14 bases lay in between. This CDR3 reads CASTAGVLQPQHF. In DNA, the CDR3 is TGTGCCAGCACCGCGGGGGTTCTCCAGCCCCAGCATTTT.

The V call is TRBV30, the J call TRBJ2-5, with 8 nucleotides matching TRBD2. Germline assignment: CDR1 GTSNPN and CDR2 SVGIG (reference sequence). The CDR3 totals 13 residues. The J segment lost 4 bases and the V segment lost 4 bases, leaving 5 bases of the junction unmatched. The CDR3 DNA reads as TGTGCCTGGAACGTCCTAGCGGGAGAGACCCAGTACTTC. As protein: CAWNVLAGETQYF.

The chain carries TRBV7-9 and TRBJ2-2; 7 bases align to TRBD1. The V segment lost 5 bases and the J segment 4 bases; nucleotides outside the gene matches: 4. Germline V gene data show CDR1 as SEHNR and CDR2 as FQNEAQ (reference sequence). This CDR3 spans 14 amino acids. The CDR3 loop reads CASSRTGVTGELFF. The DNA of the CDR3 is TGTGCCAGCAGCCGGACAGGAGTCACCGGGGAGCTGTTTTTT.

CDR3: CASSPIIGRDMNTEAFF. The CDR3 DNA sequence: TGTGCCAGCAGTCCTATTATAGGGAGGGACATGAACACTGAAGCTTTCTTT. The rearrangement joins TRBV27 to TRBJ1-1; D might be TRBD1 (6 bases). Trimming took 5 bases from V and 0 from J, leaving 19 bases between them. Germline assignment: CDR1 MNHEY and CDR2 SMNVEV (reference sequence). CDR3 length equals 17 residues.

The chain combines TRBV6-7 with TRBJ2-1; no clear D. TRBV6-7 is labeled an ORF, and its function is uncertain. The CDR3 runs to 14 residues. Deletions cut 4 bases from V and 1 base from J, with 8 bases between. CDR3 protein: CASSFRVSYNEQFF. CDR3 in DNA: TGTGCCAGCAGTTTTAGAGTGTCCTACAATGAGCAGTTCTTC.

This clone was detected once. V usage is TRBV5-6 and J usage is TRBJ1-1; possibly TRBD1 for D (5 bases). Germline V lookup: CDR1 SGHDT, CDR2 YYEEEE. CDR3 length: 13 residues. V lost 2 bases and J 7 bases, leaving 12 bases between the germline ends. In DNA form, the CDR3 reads TGTGCCAGCAGCTTTAATAGACAGTTTGAAGCTTTCTTT. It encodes CASSFNRQFEAFF.

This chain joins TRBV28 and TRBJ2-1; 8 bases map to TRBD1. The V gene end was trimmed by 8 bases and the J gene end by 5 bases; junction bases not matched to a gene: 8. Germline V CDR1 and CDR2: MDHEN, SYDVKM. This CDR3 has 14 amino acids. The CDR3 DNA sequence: TGTGCCAGCCGTGGGAAGGACAGGGACAATGAGCAGTTCTTC. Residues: CASRGKDRDNEQFF. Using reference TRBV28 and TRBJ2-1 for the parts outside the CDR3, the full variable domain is DVKVTQSSRYLVKRTGEKVFLECVQDMDHENMFWYRQDPGLGLRLIYFSYDVKMKEKGDIPEGYSVSREKKERFSLILESASTNQTSMYLCASRGKDRDNEQFFGPGTRLTVL.